Detailed here is one T cell receptor beta chain. The antigen is undetermined. Both TCR beta VDJ combination and CDR3 sequence profiling were carried out. Genomic DNA was the template for this profiling. TCRdb re-derived calls from the reads in MiXCR, one entry per CDR3 protein. The sample lists about 270,000 distinct CDR3 sequences, 45% to 70% occurring once. The data were obtained in a study of CD8+CD57+ T cells in acquired aplastic anemia. Study background: Each DNA sample taken from sorted CD4+ and CD8+ cells came to about 3.2 ug on average.

General study results and limits: No significant difference in CD8+ Simpson's diversity was found between patients and controls. The same twenty-nine CD8+ CDR3 sequences occurred in patients and in controls.

From germline, CDR1 is SNHLY and CDR2 FYNNEI. This CDR3 contains 14 residues. V shed 3 bases, J shed 4 bases, and the junction held 2 bases outside the gene matches. The J gene is TRBJ1-4, the V gene TRBV2; 7 positions match TRBD1. This receptor was obtained from a human donor with severe aplastic anemia or a healthy control (not recorded which). The sample comprised sorted CD4+, CD8+, or CD8+CD57+ T cells (not recorded which) from PBMCs. The CDR3 DNA reads TGTGCCAGCAGTGAGGGGACAGTTAATGAAAAACTGTTTTTT. Translating it yields CASSEGTVNEKLFF.